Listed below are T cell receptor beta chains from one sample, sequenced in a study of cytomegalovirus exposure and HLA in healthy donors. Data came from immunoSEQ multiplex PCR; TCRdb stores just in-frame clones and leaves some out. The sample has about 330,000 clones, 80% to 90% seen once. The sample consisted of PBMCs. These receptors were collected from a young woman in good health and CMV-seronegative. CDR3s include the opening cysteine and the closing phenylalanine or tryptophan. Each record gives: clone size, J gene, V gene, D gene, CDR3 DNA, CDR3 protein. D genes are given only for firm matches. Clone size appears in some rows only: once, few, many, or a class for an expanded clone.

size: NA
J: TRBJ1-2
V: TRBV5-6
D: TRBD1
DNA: TGTGCCAGCAGCTTGGTACCAGGGGGCGGCCCTGGCTACACCTTC
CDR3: CASSLVPGGGPGYTF

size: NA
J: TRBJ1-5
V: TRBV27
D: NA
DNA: TGTGCCAGCAGTTTATCTCTCGGGGTCCAGCCCCAGCATTTT
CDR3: CASSLSLGVQPQHF

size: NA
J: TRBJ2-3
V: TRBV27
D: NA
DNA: TGTGCCAACCCCCTTACAGGAGGCACAGATACGCAGTATTTT
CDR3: CANPLTGGTDTQYF

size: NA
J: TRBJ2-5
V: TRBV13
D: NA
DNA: TGTGCCAGCAGCTTAGGAGCAGGGGTGGCGACCCAGTACTTC
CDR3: CASSLGAGVATQYF

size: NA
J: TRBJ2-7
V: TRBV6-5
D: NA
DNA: TGTGCCAGCAGTTACGGCCCTGTGCGGAACTACGAGCAGTACTTC
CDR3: CASSYGPVRNYEQYF

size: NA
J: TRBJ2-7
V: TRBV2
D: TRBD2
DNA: TGTGCCAGCAGTGAAGAACTTGGGACTAGCGGGAATGATGAGCAGTACTTC
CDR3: CASSEELGTSGNDEQYF

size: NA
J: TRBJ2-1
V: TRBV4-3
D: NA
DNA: TGCGCCAGCAGCCAAGATAGGCAGGGTCGGTACAATGAGCAGTTCTTC
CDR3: CASSQDRQGRYNEQFF

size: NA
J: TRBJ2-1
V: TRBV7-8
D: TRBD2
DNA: TGTGCCAGCAGACTTAGTTCAGCGGGGTTTGAGCAGTTCTTC
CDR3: CASRLSSAGFEQFF

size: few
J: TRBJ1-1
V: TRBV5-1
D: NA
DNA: TGCGCCAGCAGCTCCCAGGTGGGGGGAACTACTGAAGCTTTCTTT
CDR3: CASSSQVGGTTEAFF

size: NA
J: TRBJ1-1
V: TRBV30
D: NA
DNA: TGTGCCTGGAGTGCTGTTTCCCTGAACACTGAAGCTTTCTTT
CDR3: CAWSAVSLNTEAFF

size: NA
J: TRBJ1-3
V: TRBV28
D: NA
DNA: TGTGCCAGCAGTTTATGGGCGGGCGGAAACACCATATATTTT
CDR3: CASSLWAGGNTIYF

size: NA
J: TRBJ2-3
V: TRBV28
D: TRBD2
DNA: TGTGCCAGCAGTAGCGGGGCCCCCACAGATACGCAGTATTTT
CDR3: CASSSGAPTDTQYF

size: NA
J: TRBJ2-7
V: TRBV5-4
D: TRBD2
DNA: TGTGCCAGCAGCCCCGGGGGACTAGCGGGATACGAGCAGTACTTC
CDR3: CASSPGGLAGYEQYF

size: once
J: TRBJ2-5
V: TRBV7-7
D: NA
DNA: TGTGCCAGCAGCGTAACAGGTTTACAGGTGGAGCAGTACTTC
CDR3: CASSVTGLQVEQYF

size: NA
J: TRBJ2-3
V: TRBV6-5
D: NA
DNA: TGTGCCAGCAGTTACAGTGGGCCCGGCACAGATACGCAGTATTTT
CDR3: CASSYSGPGTDTQYF

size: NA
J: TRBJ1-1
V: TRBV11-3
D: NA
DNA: TGTGCCAGCAGCTCGGACAGGAACACTGAAGCTTTCTTT
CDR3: CASSSDRNTEAFF

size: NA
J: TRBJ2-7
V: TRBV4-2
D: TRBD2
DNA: TGTGCCAGCAGCCAAGGGTTAGCGGGAGGGCTCGGGGGCTACGAGCAGTACTTC
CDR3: CASSQGLAGGLGGYEQYF

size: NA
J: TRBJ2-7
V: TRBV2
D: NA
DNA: TGTGCCAGCACTCCCACGGGAATTCAAGCCTACGAGCAGTACTTC
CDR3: CASTPTGIQAYEQYF

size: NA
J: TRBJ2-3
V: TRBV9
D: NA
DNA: TGTGCCAGCAGCGTAGGAGGGAGTGGTGATACGCAGTATTTT
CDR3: CASSVGGSGDTQYF

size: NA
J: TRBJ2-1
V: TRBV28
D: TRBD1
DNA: TGTGCCAGCAGGCTCGGACAGGGAATTGAGTTCTTC
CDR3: CASRLGQGIEFF

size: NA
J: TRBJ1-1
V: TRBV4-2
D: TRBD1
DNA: TGTGCCAGCAGCCAAGACCAGGGGACAGGGCCGTTCTCTGAAGCTTTCTTT
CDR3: CASSQDQGTGPFSEAFF

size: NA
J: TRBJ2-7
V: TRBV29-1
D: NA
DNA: TGCAGCGTTGAGGAGGGGGCGACCTCCGAGCAGTACTTC
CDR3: CSVEEGATSEQYF

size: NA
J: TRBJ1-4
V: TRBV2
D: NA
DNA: TGTGCCAGCAATGCAGGGGAAACTAATGAAAAACTGTTTTTT
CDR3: CASNAGETNEKLFF

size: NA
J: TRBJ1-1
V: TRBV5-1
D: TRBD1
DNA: TGCGCCAGCAGCTTGGGACAGGGATCCACTGAAGCTTTCTTT
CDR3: CASSLGQGSTEAFF